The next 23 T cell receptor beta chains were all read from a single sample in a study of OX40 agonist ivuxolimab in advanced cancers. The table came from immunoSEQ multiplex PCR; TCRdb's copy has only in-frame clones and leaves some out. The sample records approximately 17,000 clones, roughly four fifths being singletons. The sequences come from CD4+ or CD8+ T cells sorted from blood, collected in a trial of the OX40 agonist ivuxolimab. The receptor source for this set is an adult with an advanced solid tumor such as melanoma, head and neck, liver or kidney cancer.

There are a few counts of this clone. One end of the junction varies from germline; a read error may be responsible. The CDR3 loop reads CASREDRGIAGQLYEQYF. The CDR3 DNA is TGTGCCAGCAGGGAAGACAGGGGCATAGCGGGACAACTCTACGAGCAGTACTTC. The rearrangement joins TRBV6-1 to TRBJ2-7; tentatively, D is TRBD1 or TRBD2 (8 bases each). This CDR3 is built from 18 residues. Germline-derived CDR1 and CDR2 are MNHNS and SASEGT.

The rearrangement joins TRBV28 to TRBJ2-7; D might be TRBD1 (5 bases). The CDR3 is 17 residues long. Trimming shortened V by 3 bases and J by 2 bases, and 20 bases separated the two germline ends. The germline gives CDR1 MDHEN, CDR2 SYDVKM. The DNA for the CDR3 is TGTGCCAGCAGTTTGCACGCAAGGACACATCAAACCTACGAGCAGTACTTC. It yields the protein CASSLHARTHQTYEQYF.

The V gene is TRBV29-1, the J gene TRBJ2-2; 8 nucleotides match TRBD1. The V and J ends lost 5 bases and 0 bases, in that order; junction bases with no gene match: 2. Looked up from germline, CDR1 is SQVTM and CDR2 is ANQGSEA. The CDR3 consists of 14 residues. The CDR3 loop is CSVQGAPNTGELFF. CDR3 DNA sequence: TGCAGCGTTCAGGGGGCGCCGAACACCGGGGAGCTGTTTTTT.

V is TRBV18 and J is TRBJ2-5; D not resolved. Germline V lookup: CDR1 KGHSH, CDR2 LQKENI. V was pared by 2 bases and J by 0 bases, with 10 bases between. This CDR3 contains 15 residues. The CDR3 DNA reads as TGTGCCAGCTCACCATCATACGGACACCAAGAGACCCAGTACTTC. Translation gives CASSPSYGHQETQYF.

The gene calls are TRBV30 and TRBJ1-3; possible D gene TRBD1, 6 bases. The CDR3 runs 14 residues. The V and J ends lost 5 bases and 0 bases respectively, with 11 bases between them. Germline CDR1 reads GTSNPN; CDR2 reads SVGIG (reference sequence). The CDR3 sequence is CAWGLQGSGNTIYF. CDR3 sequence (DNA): TGTGCCTGGGGATTACAGGGCTCTGGAAACACCATATATTTT.

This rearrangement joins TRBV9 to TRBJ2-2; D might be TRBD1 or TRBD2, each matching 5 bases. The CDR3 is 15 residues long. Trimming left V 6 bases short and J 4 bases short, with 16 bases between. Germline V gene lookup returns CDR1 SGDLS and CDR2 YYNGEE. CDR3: CASTLGPTVTGELFF. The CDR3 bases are TGTGCCAGCACCTTGGGACCAACGGTCACCGGGGAGCTGTTTTTT. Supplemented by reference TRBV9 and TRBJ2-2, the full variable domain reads DSGVTQTPKHLITATGQRVTLRCSPRSGDLSVYWYQQSLDQGLQFLIQYYNGEERAKGNILERFSAQQFPDLHSELNLSSLELGDSALYFCASTLGPTVTGELFFGEGSRLTVL.

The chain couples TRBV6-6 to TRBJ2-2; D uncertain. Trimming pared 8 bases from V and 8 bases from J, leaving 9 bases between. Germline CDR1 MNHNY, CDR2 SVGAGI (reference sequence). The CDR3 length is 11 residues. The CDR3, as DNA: TGTGCCAGCTTTCTGGCTGGGGAGCTGTTTTTT. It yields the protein CASFLAGELFF.

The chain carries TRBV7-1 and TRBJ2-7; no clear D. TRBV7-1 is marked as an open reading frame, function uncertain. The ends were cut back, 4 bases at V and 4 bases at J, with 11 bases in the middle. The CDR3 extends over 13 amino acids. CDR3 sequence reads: CASSLDFPYEQYF. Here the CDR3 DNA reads TGTGCCAGCAGCTTAGATTTCCCGTACGAGCAGTACTTC.

CDR3 sequence (DNA): TGCAGCGTTCCTCGGGACAGGCGAACCGTTTACGAGCAGTACTTC. Its protein is CSVPRDRRTVYEQYF. The J gene is TRBJ2-7, the V gene TRBV29-1; 8 bases match TRBD1. Germline loops: CDR1 SQVTM, CDR2 ANQGSEA. Trimming at V came to 5 bases and at J to 4 bases, leaving 13 bases not matched to a gene. The CDR3 consists of 15 residues.

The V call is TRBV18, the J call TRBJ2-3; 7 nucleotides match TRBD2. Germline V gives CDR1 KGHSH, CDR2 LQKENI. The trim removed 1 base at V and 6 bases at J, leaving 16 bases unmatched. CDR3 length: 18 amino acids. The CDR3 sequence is CASSPRLGSGKAFDTQYF. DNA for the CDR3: TGTGCCAGCTCACCACGTTTGGGGAGCGGGAAGGCCTTTGATACGCAGTATTTT.

The DNA of the CDR3 is TGTGCCAGCAGCCCCAGGGGGTCCCTAGGGAATGAGCAGTTCTTC. It encodes CASSPRGSLGNEQFF. The chain links TRBV7-7 to TRBJ2-1, with 7 bases matching TRBD1. CDR1 is SSHAT and CDR2 is FNYEAQ in the germline V gene (reference sequence). The CDR3 contains 15 residues. The junction had 11 bases not matched to a gene; V was cut back by 5 bases and J by 7 bases.

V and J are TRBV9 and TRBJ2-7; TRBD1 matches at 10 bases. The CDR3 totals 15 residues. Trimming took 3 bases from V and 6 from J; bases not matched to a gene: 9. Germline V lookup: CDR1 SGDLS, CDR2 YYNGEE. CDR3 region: CASSEYGQGGVEQYF. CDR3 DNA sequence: TGTGCCAGCAGCGAGTATGGACAGGGGGGAGTCGAGCAGTACTTC.

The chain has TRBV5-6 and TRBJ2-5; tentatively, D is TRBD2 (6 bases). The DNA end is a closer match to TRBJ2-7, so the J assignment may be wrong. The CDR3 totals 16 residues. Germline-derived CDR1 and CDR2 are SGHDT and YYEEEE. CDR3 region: CASSSRDSGLSYEQYF. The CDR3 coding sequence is TGTGCCAGCAGCTCCCGGGATAGCGGACTCTCCTACGAGCAGTACTTC.

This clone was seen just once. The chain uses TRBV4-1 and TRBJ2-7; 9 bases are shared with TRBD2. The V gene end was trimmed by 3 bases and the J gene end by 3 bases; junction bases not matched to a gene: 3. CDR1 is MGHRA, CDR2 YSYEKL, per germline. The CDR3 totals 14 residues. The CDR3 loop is CASSQPSGIYEQYF. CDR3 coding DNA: TGCGCCAGCAGCCAGCCTAGCGGGATCTACGAGCAGTACTTC.

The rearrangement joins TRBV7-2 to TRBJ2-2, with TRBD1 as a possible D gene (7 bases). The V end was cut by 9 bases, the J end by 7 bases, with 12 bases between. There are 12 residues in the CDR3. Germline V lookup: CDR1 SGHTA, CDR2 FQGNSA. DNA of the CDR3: TGTGCCAGAGACAGGGAGGACGGGGAGCTGTTTTTT. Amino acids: CARDREDGELFF.

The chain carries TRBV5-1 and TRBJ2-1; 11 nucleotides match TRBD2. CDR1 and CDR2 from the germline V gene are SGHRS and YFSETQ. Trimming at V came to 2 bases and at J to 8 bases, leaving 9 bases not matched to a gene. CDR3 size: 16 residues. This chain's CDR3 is CASSFRLLAGGYEQFF. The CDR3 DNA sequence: TGCGCCAGCAGCTTTAGACTATTAGCGGGAGGGTATGAGCAGTTCTTC.

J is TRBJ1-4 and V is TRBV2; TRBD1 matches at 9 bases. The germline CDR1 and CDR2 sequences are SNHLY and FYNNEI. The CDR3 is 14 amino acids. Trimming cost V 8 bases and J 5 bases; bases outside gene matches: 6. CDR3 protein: CASLDGTGNEKLFF. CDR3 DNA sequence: TGTGCCAGCCTTGACGGGACAGGGAATGAAAAACTGTTTTTT.

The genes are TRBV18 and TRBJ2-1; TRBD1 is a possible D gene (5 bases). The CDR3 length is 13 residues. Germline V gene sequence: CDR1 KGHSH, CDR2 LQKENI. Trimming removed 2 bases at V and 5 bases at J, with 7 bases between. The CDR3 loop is CASSPVRDNEQFF. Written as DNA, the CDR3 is TGTGCCAGCTCACCAGTCAGGGACAATGAGCAGTTCTTC.

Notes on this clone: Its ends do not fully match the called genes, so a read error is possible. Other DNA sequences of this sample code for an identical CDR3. CDR3 sequence: CASTKMAGGYYEQYF. CDR3 nucleotide sequence: TGTGCCAGTACGAAGATGGCTGGCGGCTACTACGAACAGTACTTC. The chain combines TRBV19 with TRBJ2-7; no clear D gene. CDR1 is LNHDA, CDR2 SQIVND, per germline (reference sequence). This CDR3 contains 15 residues.

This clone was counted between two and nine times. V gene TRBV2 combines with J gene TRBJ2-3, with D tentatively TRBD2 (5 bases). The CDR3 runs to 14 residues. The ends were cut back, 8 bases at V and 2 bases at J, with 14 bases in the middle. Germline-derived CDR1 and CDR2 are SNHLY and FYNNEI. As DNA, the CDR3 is TGTGCCAGCCGGGCAGCGGTCCCCACAGATACGCAGTATTTT. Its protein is CASRAAVPTDTQYF.

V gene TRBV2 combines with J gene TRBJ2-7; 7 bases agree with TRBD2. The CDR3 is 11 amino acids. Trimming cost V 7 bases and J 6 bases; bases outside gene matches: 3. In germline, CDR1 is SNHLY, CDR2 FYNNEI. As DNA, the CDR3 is TGTGCCAGCATGACTAGCTTCGAGCAGTACTTC. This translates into CASMTSFEQYF.

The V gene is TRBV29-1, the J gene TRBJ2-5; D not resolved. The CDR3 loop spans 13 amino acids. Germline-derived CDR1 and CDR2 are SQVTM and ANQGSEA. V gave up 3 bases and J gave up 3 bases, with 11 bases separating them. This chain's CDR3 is CSVDPSLKETQYF. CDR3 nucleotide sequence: TGCAGCGTTGACCCCAGCCTGAAAGAGACCCAGTACTTC.

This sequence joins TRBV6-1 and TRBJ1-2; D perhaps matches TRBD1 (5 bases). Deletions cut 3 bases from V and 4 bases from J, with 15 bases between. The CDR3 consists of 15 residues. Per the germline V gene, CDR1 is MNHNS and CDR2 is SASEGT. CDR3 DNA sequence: TGTGCCAGCAGTGAGGCCCGGTCAGGGAGCTATGGCTACACCTTC. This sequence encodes CASSEARSGSYGYTF.